This T cell receptor beta chain was observed in a study of OX40 agonist ivuxolimab in advanced cancers. Study in general: Two patients with cutaneous melanoma and one with hepatocellular carcinoma, three in total, showed partial responses.

Here immunoSEQ multiplex PCR was the method, and the copy in TCRdb shows in-frame clones only, minus some. The table includes around 95,000 clones, around 93% detected once. The CDR3 is made up of 14 amino acids. V lost 0 bases, J lost 8 bases, and 13 bases lay in between. From germline, CDR1 is MNHNY and CDR2 SVGAGI (reference sequence). The genes are TRBV6-6 and TRBJ1-2; no firm D call. This clonotype was obtained from an adult with an advanced solid tumor such as melanoma, head and neck, liver or kidney cancer. Specimen: CD4+ or CD8+ T cells sorted from blood, collected in a trial of the OX40 agonist ivuxolimab. Here the CDR3 reads CASSYSDTAGGYTF. DNA of the CDR3: TGTGCCAGCAGTTACTCTGACACCGCGGGAGGCTACACCTTC.